This is a list of T cell receptor beta chains from one sample in a study of T cells in Graves' hyperthyroidism and ophthalmopathy. TCRdb redid the calling of the multiplex PCR reads with MiXCR, one entry per CDR3 protein. The data contain some 550,000 distinct CDR3 sequences, more than 15% of them seen just once; the ten biggest clones take up 2.5% to 4%. What was sequenced was blood. These receptors were collected from a woman between 40 and 50 years old with Graves' ophthalmopathy. Both conserved end residues are part of each CDR3. D genes are given only for firm matches. Size is omitted from some rows. Given values are once, few, many or a class for expanded clones.

d_call clone_size j_call v_call cdr3_aa cdr3_nt
. . TRBJ2-3 TRBV20-1 CSAPGLLSSTDTQYF TGCAGTGCCCCGGGACTGCTTTCTAGCACAGATACGCAGTATTTT
TRBD1 many TRBJ1-6 TRBV10-3 CAISGTGQGYSPLHF TGTGCCATCAGTGGGACGGGACAGGGATATTCACCCCTCCACTTT
TRBD1 . TRBJ2-5 TRBV2 CASSPGTGVPETQYF TGTGCCAGCAGTCCCGGGACAGGCGTTCCGGAGACCCAGTACTTC
. many TRBJ2-1 TRBV24-1 CATKLTDRFFYNEQFF TGTGCCACCAAACTCACGGACCGCTTCTTCTACAATGAGCAGTTCTTC
. many TRBJ2-1 TRBV27 CASSSTGYEQFF TGTGCCAGCAGTTCCACAGGGTATGAGCAGTTCTTC
. . TRBJ2-2 TRBV7-9 CASSLDGNNGELFF TGTGCCAGCAGCTTAGATGGTAATAACGGGGAGCTGTTTTTT
TRBD2 many TRBJ2-4 TRBV2 CASSPPSGRAIIGKNIQYF TGTGCCAGCAGTCCTCCCAGCGGGAGGGCCATTATCGGCAAAAACATTCAGTACTTC
. many TRBJ2-2 TRBV7-9 CASSLEAASTGELFF TGTGCCAGCAGCTTAGAGGCGGCATCGACCGGGGAGCTGTTTTTT
TRBD2 . TRBJ2-3 TRBV20-1 CSARRTSRGDTQYF TGCAGTGCCCGGCGGACTAGCCGGGGGGATACGCAGTATTTT
. many TRBJ1-2 TRBV30 CAWRGFGGQQLKGYTF TGTGCCTGGAGGGGATTCGGTGGACAGCAACTGAAGGGCTACACCTTC
. . TRBJ2-3 TRBV5-5 CASSSSQATDTQYF TGTGCCAGCAGCTCTTCCCAGGCCACAGATACGCAGTATTTT
. . TRBJ2-2 TRBV18 CASSPFQGSNTGELFF TGTGCCAGCTCGCCGTTTCAGGGGTCGAACACCGGGGAGCTGTTTTTT
. few TRBJ2-7 TRBV7-9 CASSLGGVVEQYF TGTGCCAGCAGCCTTGGCGGGGTAGTCGAGCAGTACTTC
. many TRBJ2-5 TRBV3-1 CASSQDVGSRQETQYF TGTGCCAGCAGCCAAGACGTGGGCAGTAGACAAGAGACCCAGTACTTC
TRBD2 many TRBJ2-3 TRBV2 CASKGGQVRERADTQYF TGTGCCAGCAAGGGAGGGCAGGTGCGGGAGAGGGCAGATACGCAGTATTTT
TRBD1 few TRBJ2-1 TRBV24-1 CATSEGTGVIGQFF TGTGCCACCAGTGAGGGGACAGGGGTGATTGGGCAGTTCTTC
. few TRBJ1-2 TRBV20-1 CSARDLYSHGYTF TGCAGTGCTAGAGATCTTTACAGTCATGGCTACACCTTC